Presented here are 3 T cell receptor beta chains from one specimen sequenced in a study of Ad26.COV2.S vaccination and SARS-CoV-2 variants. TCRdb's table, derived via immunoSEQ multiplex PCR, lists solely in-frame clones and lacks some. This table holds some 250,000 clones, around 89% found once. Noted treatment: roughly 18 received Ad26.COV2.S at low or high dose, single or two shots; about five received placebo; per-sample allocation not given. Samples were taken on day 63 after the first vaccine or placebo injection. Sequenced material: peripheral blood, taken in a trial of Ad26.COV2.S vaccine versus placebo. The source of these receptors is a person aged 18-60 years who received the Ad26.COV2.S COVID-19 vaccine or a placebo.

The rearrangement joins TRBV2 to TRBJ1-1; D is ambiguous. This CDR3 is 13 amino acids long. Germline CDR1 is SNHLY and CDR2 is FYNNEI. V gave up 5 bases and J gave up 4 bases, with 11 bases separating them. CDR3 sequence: CASSSGPTTEAFF. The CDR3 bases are TGTGCCAGCAGTTCCGGACCAACCACTGAAGCTTTCTTT.

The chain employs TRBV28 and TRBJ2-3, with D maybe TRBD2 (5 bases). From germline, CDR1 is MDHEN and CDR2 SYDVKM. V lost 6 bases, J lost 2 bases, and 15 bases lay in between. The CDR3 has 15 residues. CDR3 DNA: TGTGCCAGCAGCTATCCGGTCGGGAACACAGATACGCAGTATTTT. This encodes CASSYPVGNTDTQYF. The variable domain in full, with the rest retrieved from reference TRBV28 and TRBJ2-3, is DVKVTQSSRYLVKRTGEKVFLECVQDMDHENMFWYRQDPGLGLRLIYFSYDVKMKEKGDIPEGYSVSREKKERFSLILESASTNQTSMYLCASSYPVGNTDTQYFGPGTRLTVL.

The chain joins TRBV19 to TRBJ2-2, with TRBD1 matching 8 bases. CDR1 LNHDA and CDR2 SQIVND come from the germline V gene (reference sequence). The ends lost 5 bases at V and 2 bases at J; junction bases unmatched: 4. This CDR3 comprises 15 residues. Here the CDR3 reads CASSFPGGNTGELFF. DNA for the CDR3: TGTGCCAGTAGTTTTCCAGGGGGCAACACCGGGGAGCTGTTTTTT.